This entry is about one TCR beta chain. These data are taken from a study of a mutant IDH1 vaccine in newly diagnosed glioma. Turning to the study itself: A roughly 60% male, about 40% female split and a mean age of around 37 years characterized treated patients. Earlier care involved radiotherapy, temozolomide, or both, and the majority received both.

Germline V CDR1 and CDR2: LGHNT, FRNRAP. The V end lost 0 bases, the J end lost 1 base, and 13 bases lay between the germline ends. The CDR3 is made up of 16 amino acids. This table comes from immunoSEQ multiplex PCR, and its TCRdb copy is limited to in-frame clones, with some not included. The repertoire holds 25,000 to 35,000 clones, with roughly 87% as singletons. Time point reported: baseline, week 1 (first vaccination visit). Described treatment: pre-vaccination baseline after standard-of-care therapy. This rearrangement joins TRBV12-5 to TRBJ2-7, with unresolved D. Material: PBMCs, obtained from a glioma patient treated with radiotherapy, temozolomide or both. The receptor comes from a man in his thirties or forties with glioma. CDR3 region: CASGLVRAQPSYEQYF. Written as DNA, the CDR3 is TGTGCTAGTGGTTTGGTACGGGCTCAACCATCCTACGAGCAGTACTTC.